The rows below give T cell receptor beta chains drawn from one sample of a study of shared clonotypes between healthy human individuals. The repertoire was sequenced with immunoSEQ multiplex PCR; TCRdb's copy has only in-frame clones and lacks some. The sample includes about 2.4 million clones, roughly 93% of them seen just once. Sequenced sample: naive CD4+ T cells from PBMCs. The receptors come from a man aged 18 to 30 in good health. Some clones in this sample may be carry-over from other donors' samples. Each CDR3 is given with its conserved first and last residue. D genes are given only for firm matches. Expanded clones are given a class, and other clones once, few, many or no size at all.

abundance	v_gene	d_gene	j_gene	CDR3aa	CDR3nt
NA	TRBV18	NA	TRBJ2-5	CASSPPVTVKTQYF	TGTGCCAGCTCACCACCGGTCACAGTAAAGACCCAGTACTTC
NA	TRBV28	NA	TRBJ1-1	CASSQRTEAFF	TGTGCCAGCAGTCAACGCACTGAAGCTTTCTTT
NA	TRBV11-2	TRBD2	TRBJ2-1	CASSSLAGGPQEQFF	TGTGCCAGCAGCTCACTAGCGGGAGGGCCACAAGAGCAGTTCTTC
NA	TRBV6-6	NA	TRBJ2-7	CASKERQTLFWEQYF	TGTGCCAGCAAGGAGCGACAGACTCTCTTTTGGGAGCAGTACTTC
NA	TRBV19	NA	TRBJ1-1	CATEAMNTEAFF	TGTGCCACCGAAGCCATGAACACTGAAGCTTTCTTT
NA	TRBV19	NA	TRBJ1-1	CASRRLGNTEAFF	TGTGCCAGTAGAAGGTTAGGGAACACTGAAGCTTTCTTT
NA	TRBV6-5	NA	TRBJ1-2	CASSKGGRAAYGYTF	TGTGCCAGCAGCAAGGGAGGGCGGGCGGCCTATGGCTACACCTTC
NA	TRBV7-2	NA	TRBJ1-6	CASSPGSQPLHF	TGTGCCAGCAGCCCAGGGTCCCAGCCCCTCCACTTT
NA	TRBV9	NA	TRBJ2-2	CASSVEADHRDTGELFF	TGTGCCAGCAGCGTAGAAGCGGATCATCGGGACACCGGGGAGCTGTTTTTT
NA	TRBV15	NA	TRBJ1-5	CATSSYSNQPQHF	TGTGCCACCAGCAGTTATAGCAATCAGCCCCAGCATTTT
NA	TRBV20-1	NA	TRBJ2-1	CSAVAVREQFF	TGCAGTGCAGTAGCGGTACGTGAGCAGTTCTTC
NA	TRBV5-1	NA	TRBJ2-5	CASSLAGSGETQYF	TGCGCCAGCAGCTTGGCCGGGTCGGGCGAGACCCAGTACTTC
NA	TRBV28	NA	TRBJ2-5	CAAGREWATQYF	TGTGCTGCTGGCCGGGAATGGGCGACCCAGTACTTC
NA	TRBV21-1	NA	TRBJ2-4	CASSPRFGSKNIQYF	TGTGCCAGCAGCCCCAGATTCGGGTCCAAAAACATTCAGTACTTC
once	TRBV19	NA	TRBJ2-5	CASSNGHHQETQYF	TGTGCCAGTAGTAATGGACATCACCAAGAGACCCAGTACTTC
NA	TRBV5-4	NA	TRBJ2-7	CASSPGPTSYEQYF	TGTGCCAGCAGCCCGGGACCTACTTCCTACGAGCAGTACTTC